This T cell receptor (beta chain) was recorded in a study of blood T cell repertoires in COVID-19. Overall study context: Researchers got acute and convalescent COVID-19 samples from the United States, Italy and Spain.

The Seattle patients, enrolled during active infection, were followed longitudinally. The CDR3 is made up of 15 amino acids. The germline V gene has CDR1 LGHDT and CDR2 YNNKEL (reference sequence). Trimming cost V 0 bases and J 1 base, with 9 bases left between them. Sequencing used immunoSEQ multiplex PCR; TCRdb keeps in-frame clones, though not all of them. The table includes more than 300,000 clones, just under 90% detected once. The sequenced sample was peripheral blood. The receptor was isolated from a woman in her thirties with COVID-19, enrolled during active disease. This sequence joins TRBV3-1 (or the pseudogene TRBV3-2) and TRBJ2-5; D unresolved. As DNA, the CDR3 is TGTGCCAGCAGCCAAGATCTGGCCTCCCAAGAGACCCAGTACTTC. Amino acid sequence: CASSQDLASQETQYF.